The clone carrying this T cell receptor (beta chain) was found once. This table comes from immunoSEQ multiplex PCR, and its TCRdb copy is limited to in-frame clones, with some not included. The table has around 2,000,000 clones, 90% to 95% seen once. The sample belongs to a study of shared clonotypes between healthy human individuals. Researchers partitioned CD4+ cells into CD45RA+ naive and CD45RA-negative memory subsets. The CDR3 is 16 amino acids. V dropped 4 bases and J dropped 3; count of bases not matched to a gene: 10. The germline V gene has CDR1 SGHTA and CDR2 FQGNSA. The source material was naive CD4+ T cells sorted from blood. Subset defined: CD45RA+ positively selected. The gene calls are TRBV7-2 and TRBJ2-7, with 9 bases that match TRBD1. This TCR was sampled from a young man in good health. The CDR3 nucleotides are TGTGCCAGCAGCTCGACCCGGGACAGGGCTTTCTACGAGCAGTACTTC. This encodes CASSSTRDRAFYEQYF.